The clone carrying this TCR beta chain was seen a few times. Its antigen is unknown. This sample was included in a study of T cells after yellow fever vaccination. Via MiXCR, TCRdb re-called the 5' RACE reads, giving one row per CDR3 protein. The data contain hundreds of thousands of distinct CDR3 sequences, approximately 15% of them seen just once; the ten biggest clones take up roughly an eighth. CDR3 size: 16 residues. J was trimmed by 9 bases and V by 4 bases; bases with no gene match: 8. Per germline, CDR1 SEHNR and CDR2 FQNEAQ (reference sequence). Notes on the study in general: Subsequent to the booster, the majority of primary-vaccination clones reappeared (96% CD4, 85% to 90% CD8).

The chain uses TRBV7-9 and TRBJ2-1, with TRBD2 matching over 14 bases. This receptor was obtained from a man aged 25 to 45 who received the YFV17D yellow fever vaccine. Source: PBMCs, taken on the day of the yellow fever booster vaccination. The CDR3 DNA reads TGTGCCAGCAGCTCACTGGGGACTAGCGGGAGAGGTGAGCAGTTCTTC. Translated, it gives CASSSLGTSGRGEQFF.